This entry lists 16 T cell receptor beta chains sequenced from one sample in a study of shared clonotypes between healthy human individuals (dated by TCRdb to the early 2020s). The library was prepared using the immunoSEQ multiplex PCR assay. In its TCRdb copy, this immuneACCESS table keeps in-frame sequences only and misses some clones. Where compared with another copy, unresolved V genes explain less than half of these, and the others have no known cause. The sample has 2 million to 2.5 million clones on record, 85% to 95% of them singletons. About 0.41% of the sample goes to the ten largest clones. What was sequenced was naive CD4+ T cells from PBMCs. This sample's cell subset or site label indicates: CD45RA+ positively selected. These receptors were taken from a man aged 18-30 years in good health. Some clones in this sample may be carry-over from other donors' samples.

The rearrangement links TRBV5-1 to TRBJ1-1; no clear D. V was pared by 0 bases and J by 13 bases, with 10 bases between. The CDR3 spans 11 residues. CDR1 is SGHRS and CDR2 is YFSETQ in the germline V gene. The CDR3 DNA sequence: TGCGCCAGCAGCTTGGGGCGTTGGGTTTTCTTT. It specifies CASSLGRWVFF.

This rearrangement joins TRBV7-3 to TRBJ1-1, with TRBD1 identical over 8 bases. Germline assignment: CDR1 SGHTA and CDR2 FQGTGA. V shed 4 bases and J 8 bases; nucleotides not matched to a gene: 3. The CDR3 consists of 12 residues. The CDR3, as DNA: TGTGCCAGCAGCTCGAACAGGGGGGAAGCTTTCTTT. Amino acid sequence: CASSSNRGEAFF.

The gene calls are TRBV7-9 and TRBJ2-1; 7 bases fit TRBD2. Germline assignment: CDR1 SEHNR and CDR2 FQNEAQ (reference sequence). The CDR3 totals 15 residues. Losses at the gene ends were 0 bases for V and 9 bases for J; bases not matched to a gene: 8. The CDR3 here is CASSLAASGESEQFF. The CDR3 bases are TGTGCCAGCAGCTTAGCGGCGAGCGGGGAGAGTGAGCAGTTCTTC.

V gene TRBV7-2 combines with J gene TRBJ2-6; maybe TRBD2 (5 bases). Per the germline V gene, CDR1 is SGHTA and CDR2 is FQGNSA. CDR3 length: 19 amino acids. Trimming took 5 bases from V and 0 from J, leaving 20 bases between them. CDR3 in DNA: TGTGCCAGCAGCCCCAGGTCGTGGGCCGGGATCTCTGGGGCCAACGTCCTGACTTTC. Translation: CASSPRSWAGISGANVLTF. The complete variable domain, with remaining parts taken from reference TRBV7-2 and TRBJ2-6, reads GAGVSQSPSNKVTEKGKDVELRCDPISGHTALYWYRQSLGQGLEFLIYFQGNSAPDKSGLPSDRFSAERTGGSVSTLTIQRTQQEDSAVYLCASSPRSWAGISGANVLTFGAGSRLTVL.

As regards this clone: Sequence at one end of the junction differs from germline and may be a read error. The V and J genes are TRBV6-5 and TRBJ2-1; a possible D gene is TRBD1 (6 bases). CDR1 MNHEY and CDR2 SVGAGI come from the germline V gene. This CDR3 contains 15 residues. CDR3 protein: CVSGQLGHPYNEQFF. As DNA, the CDR3 is TGTGTCAGCGGTCAATTGGGACATCCCTACAATGAGCAGTTCTTC.

V and J are TRBV7-3 and TRBJ2-3; TRBD2 might be the D (5 bases). This CDR3 region has 15 residues. V lost 5 bases, J lost 2 bases, and 14 bases lay in between. Per germline, CDR1 SGHTA and CDR2 FQGTGA. The CDR3 spells CASSPDSTYTDTQYF. CDR3 DNA: TGTGCCAGCAGCCCGGACTCCACATACACAGATACGCAGTATTTT.

This clone was seen more than once but under ten times. This chain uses TRBV7-9 with TRBJ2-7; TRBD1 matches at 7 bases. This CDR3 has 14 residues. V shed 2 bases, J shed 4 bases, and the junction held 5 bases outside the gene matches. Looked up from germline, CDR1 is SEHNR and CDR2 is FQNEAQ (reference sequence). The CDR3 region has the DNA TGTGCCAGCAGCTTACCACAGGGGATGTACGAGCAGTACTTC. It specifies CASSLPQGMYEQYF.

V usage is TRBV5-1 and J usage is TRBJ2-2; TRBD2 matches at 7 bases. V shed 5 bases, J shed 0 bases, and the junction held 10 bases outside the gene matches. The CDR3 runs 17 residues. The germline V gene encodes CDR1 SGHRS and CDR2 YFSETQ. The DNA for the CDR3 is TGCGCCAGCAGGCGCGGGAGCGAGTTCGCGAACACCGGGGAGCTGTTTTTT. Protein sequence: CASRRGSEFANTGELFF.

This chain connects TRBV10-1 to TRBJ1-4, with D tentatively TRBD1 (5 bases). In germline, CDR1 is WNHNN, CDR2 SYGVQD (reference sequence). V was trimmed by 5 bases and J by 4 bases, leaving 17 bases between them. The CDR3 extends over 16 amino acids. Here the CDR3 DNA reads TGCGCCAGCAGTAACGACAGCCGACTAATTAATGAAAAACTGTTTTTT. It translates to CASSNDSRLINEKLFF.

The chain combines TRBV7-2 with TRBJ2-3; 11 bases fit TRBD2. The CDR3 has 16 amino acids. J gave up 5 bases and V 5 bases, and 9 bases lay outside the gene matches. CDR1 is SGHTA and CDR2 is FQGNSA in the germline V gene. CDR3: CASSLLAGVGGDTQYF. As DNA, the CDR3 is TGTGCCAGCAGCCTACTAGCGGGAGTTGGGGGAGATACGCAGTATTTT.

This chain connects TRBV29-1 to TRBJ1-4, with D possibly matching TRBD1 (5 bases). CDR3 length: 14 residues. Trimming stripped 0 bases from V and 5 bases from J, with 10 bases between. Germline CDR1 SQVTM, CDR2 ANQGSEA. In nucleotides, the CDR3 is TGCAGCGTTGAAGACCCTGGGGGAAATGAAAAACTGTTTTTT. This gives the protein CSVEDPGGNEKLFF.

The rearrangement uses TRBV6-1 and TRBJ2-5; 10 bases are a match to TRBD2. With 4 bases clipped from V and 4 bases from J, the junction kept 12 bases outside the gene matches. Germline values: CDR1 MNHNS, CDR2 SASEGT. The length of the CDR3 is 17 residues. The CDR3 loop reads CASSVSLIRLAGETQYF. CDR3 sequence (DNA): TGTGCCAGCAGTGTTAGCTTGATTAGACTAGCGGGAGAGACCCAGTACTTC.

V usage is TRBV11-2 and J usage is TRBJ2-7; a possible D gene is TRBD1 (6 bases). Germline lookup yields CDR1 SGHAT and CDR2 FQNNGV. Trimming removed 2 bases at V and 6 bases at J, with 17 bases between. The CDR3 is 15 amino acids. CDR3: CASSLTGQTRSEQYF. In DNA, the CDR3 is TGTGCCAGCAGCTTAACTGGACAGACCCGCAGCGAGCAGTACTTC.

J is TRBJ1-4 and V is TRBV7-9, with D perhaps TRBD1 (6 bases). CDR1 and CDR2 from the germline V gene are SEHNR and FQNEAQ (reference sequence). The CDR3 has 13 amino acids. V shed 6 bases and J shed 8 bases, with 13 bases lying between them. This CDR3 reads CASRKQGREKLFF. CDR3 nucleotide sequence: TGTGCCAGCAGAAAACAGGGAAGAGAAAAACTGTTTTTT.

The chain is built from TRBV4-3 and TRBJ1-2; TRBD1 matches at 9 bases. V trimming: 1 base; J trimming: 6 bases; junction bases outside the gene matches: 0. This CDR3 is 13 amino acids long. In germline, CDR1 is LGHNA, CDR2 YSLEER. This CDR3 is CASSQGTGDGYTF. DNA of the CDR3: TGCGCCAGCAGCCAAGGGACAGGGGATGGCTACACCTTC.

In the case of this clone: The sample carries other DNA sequences with the same CDR3. CDR3: CASSLASRSYEQYF. The CDR3 bases are TGTGCCAGCAGCCTGGCCTCGCGGTCCTACGAGCAGTACTTC. The chain employs TRBV5-5 and TRBJ2-7; no reliable D call. V lost 4 bases and J lost 1, with 12 bases in between. This CDR3 spans 14 amino acids. Germline CDR1 SGHKS, CDR2 YYEKEE (reference sequence).